The next 13 T cell receptor beta chains were all read from a single sample in a study of T-cell memory formation after mild COVID-19. TCRdb used MiXCR to reprocess the 5' RACE reads, holding one entry per CDR3 protein. The sample lists under 550,000 distinct CDR3 sequences, approximately 18% occurring once. Sequencing was done on a sample of PBMCs or a T cell subset sorted from them (not recorded which). The source is a man younger than 35 who had mild COVID-19 (a few samples of this study predate the infection). Cell type and time point are not known.

This clonotype was recorded a few times. V gene TRBV7-3 combines with J gene TRBJ2-2, with TRBD2 matching over 9 bases. Germline values: CDR1 SGHTA, CDR2 FQGTGA. J lost 0 bases, V lost 0 bases, and 2 bases had no gene match. This CDR3 has 17 amino acids. The CDR3 here is CASSLTGLAANTGELFF. CDR3 coding DNA: TGTGCCAGCAGCTTAACGGGACTAGCTGCGAACACCGGGGAGCTGTTTTTT.

This clonotype was detected ten times or more. The chain employs TRBV14 and TRBJ1-2; possible D gene TRBD1, 6 bases. V lost 3 bases and J 5 bases, leaving 13 bases between the germline ends. This CDR3 region has 14 residues. Per the germline V gene, CDR1 is SGHDN and CDR2 is FVKESK. The CDR3 sequence: CASSHRTARYGYTF. The CDR3 region has the DNA TGTGCCAGCAGCCATCGGACAGCTCGTTATGGCTACACCTTC.

The chain couples TRBV7-9 to TRBJ2-2; D remains unclear. CDR3 size: 16 residues. From germline, CDR1 is SEHNR and CDR2 FQNEAQ (reference sequence). V lost 2 bases and J lost 0, with 10 bases in between. The CDR3 loop is CASSLRQFANTGELFF. The CDR3 coding sequence is TGTGCCAGCAGCTTACGGCAATTCGCGAACACCGGGGAGCTGTTTTTT.

This clonotype was detected a few times. The chain recombines TRBV19 with TRBJ1-2; 7 bases agree with TRBD1. V lost 4 bases to trimming and J lost 3 bases; unmatched junction nucleotides: 5. The germline CDR1 and CDR2 sequences are LNHDA and SQIVND (reference sequence). This CDR3 contains 14 residues. The CDR3: CASSTMGQYYGYTF. In DNA form, the CDR3 reads TGTGCCAGTAGTACCATGGGACAGTACTATGGCTACACCTTC.

The genes are TRBV2 and TRBJ1-2; tentative D call: TRBD1 (6 bases). Germline CDR1 and CDR2: SNHLY and FYNNEI. V was shortened by 0 bases and J by 4 bases, with 9 bases between the two germline ends. This CDR3 is built from 14 residues. CDR3 coding DNA: TGTGCCAGCAGTGAAGCCACAGGGATCTATGGCTACACCTTC. Amino acids: CASSEATGIYGYTF.

In its sample, this clonotype was seen a few times. The chain combines TRBV7-2 with TRBJ1-1; D unclear. V was cut by 6 bases and J by 4 bases, with 15 bases left in between. This CDR3 is built from 14 residues. Germline-derived CDR1 and CDR2 are SGHTA and FQGNSA. The CDR3 protein is CASRPVKVGTEAFF. The CDR3 nucleotides are TGTGCCAGCAGGCCGGTTAAGGTGGGCACTGAAGCTTTCTTT.

This sequence joins TRBV27 and TRBJ2-3; TRBD2 agrees at 7 bases. The CDR3 covers 15 residues. Germline V gene sequence: CDR1 MNHEY, CDR2 SMNVEV (reference sequence). After removal of 2 bases from V and 2 bases from J, the junction contained 4 bases not matched to a gene. This chain's CDR3 is CASSLGTTYTDTQYF. The CDR3 nucleotides are TGTGCCAGCAGTTTAGGGACTACCTACACAGATACGCAGTATTTT.

The V call is TRBV29-1, the J call TRBJ2-5; D unresolved. Trimming removed 2 bases from V and 5 bases from J, with 9 bases in between. This CDR3 is built from 12 residues. CDR1 and CDR2 (germline): SQVTM, ANQGSEA. The chain's CDR3 is CSVESSSETQYF. The CDR3 nucleotides are TGCAGCGTTGAATCCAGCTCTGAGACCCAGTACTTC.

This clonotype was seen a handful of times. This chain connects TRBV7-6 to TRBJ1-1; TRBD1 might be the D (5 bases). The CDR3 consists of 11 residues. Trimming stripped 3 bases from V and 11 bases from J, with 10 bases between. Looked up from germline, CDR1 is SGHVS and CDR2 is FNYEAQ. The CDR3 loop is CASSLGGVAFF. Here the CDR3 DNA reads TGTGCCAGCAGCTTGGGAGGGGTGGCTTTCTTT.

The CDR3 reads CASTPSGDTGELFF. The CDR3, as DNA: TGTGCCAGCACCCCATCGGGGGACACCGGGGAGCTGTTTTTT. The chain has TRBV7-2 and TRBJ2-2; perhaps TRBD2 as D (6 bases). The CDR3 totals 14 residues. Germline assignment: CDR1 SGHTA and CDR2 FQGNSA. Trimming cost V 7 bases and J 3 bases, with 12 bases left between them.

The sample holds a few counts of this clonotype. The chain employs TRBV18 and TRBJ2-5, with D tentatively TRBD1 (5 bases). Per the germline V gene, CDR1 is KGHSH and CDR2 is LQKENI. CDR3 length: 14 amino acids. Trimming shortened V by 6 bases and J by 1 base, and 12 bases separated the two germline ends. Here the CDR3 reads CASSPDSLQETQYF. The CDR3 region has the DNA TGTGCCAGCTCGCCCGACAGCCTCCAAGAGACCCAGTACTTC. Full variable domain (rest looked up from reference TRBV18 and TRBJ2-5): NAGVMQNPRHLVRRRGQEARLRCSPMKGHSHVYWYRQLPEEGLKFMVYLQKENIIDESGMPKERFSAEFPKEGPSILRIQQVVRGDSAAYFCASSPDSLQETQYFGPGTRLLVL.

There are a few counts of this clonotype. The chain carries TRBV2 and TRBJ1-6; D is possibly TRBD1 (6 bases). V was clipped by 1 base and J by 10 bases, with 14 bases between them. Germline values: CDR1 SNHLY, CDR2 FYNNEI. The CDR3 is 15 residues long. The CDR3 is CASSEGFQGRSPLHF. For the CDR3, the DNA is TGTGCCAGCAGTGAAGGGTTCCAGGGGCGATCACCCCTCCACTTT.

The chain uses TRBV20-1 and TRBJ1-1; no clear D gene. CDR1 is DFQATT and CDR2 is SNEGSKA in the germline V gene (reference sequence). V shed 4 bases and J shed 7 bases, with 7 bases lying between them. This CDR3 contains 10 residues. The CDR3: CSATQNEAFF. DNA for the CDR3: TGCAGTGCTACCCAAAATGAAGCTTTCTTT.